The rows below give T cell receptor beta chains drawn from one sample of a study of molecular identifiers for immune sequencing clone quantification. Using its own MiXCR run on the PCR reads, TCRdb lists one record per CDR3 protein. The sample lists hundreds of thousands of distinct CDR3 sequences; just under 20% were seen once. Material: naive CD8+ T cells from blood, with Jurkat cell RNA spiked in. These receptors all stem from a human donor in good health. Some libraries in this study had Jurkat cell RNA spiked in. The CDR3 runs from the conserved cysteine through the conserved F or W. The D gene is left open where the match is weak. Rows may omit the clone size; those that give it use once, few, many or a size class.

V: TRBV28; J: TRBJ2-3; D: NA; size: many; CDR3: CASNLGARAITDTQYF; DNA: TGTGCCAGCAACCTGGGCGCGCGGGCGATCACAGATACGCAGTATTTT
V: TRBV4-1; J: TRBJ2-7; D: NA; size: many; CDR3: CASSQDGGYEQYF; DNA: TGCGCCAGCAGCCAAGATGGGGGGTACGAGCAGTACTTC
V: TRBV7-9; J: TRBJ2-3; D: TRBD2; size: many; CDR3: CASSLIRSTSADTQYF; DNA: TGTGCCAGCAGCCTAATCCGGTCTACTAGCGCGGATACGCAGTATTTT
V: TRBV2; J: TRBJ2-7; D: NA; size: many; CDR3: CASSEEAGVDEQYF; DNA: TGTGCCAGCAGTGAGGAGGCAGGGGTCGACGAGCAGTACTTC
V: TRBV4-2; J: TRBJ1-6; D: TRBD1; size: NA; CDR3: CASSPGTGSPLHF; DNA: TGTGCCAGCAGCCCCGGGACAGGTTCACCCCTCCACTTT
V: TRBV6-2/TRBV6-3; J: TRBJ1-1; D: NA; size: NA; CDR3: CASSYFRGTEAFF; DNA: TGTGCCAGCAGTTACTTCAGGGGTACTGAAGCTTTCTTT
V: TRBV3-1; J: TRBJ1-1; D: NA; size: many; CDR3: CASSQERGTLTEAFF; DNA: TGTGCCAGCAGCCAAGAGCGCGGGACACTCACTGAAGCTTTCTTT
V: TRBV15; J: TRBJ2-2; D: TRBD1; size: few; CDR3: CATSRAHKSDRRTGELFF; DNA: TGTGCCACCAGCAGAGCTCACAAATCGGACAGGCGCACCGGGGAGCTGTTTTTT
V: TRBV12-3/TRBV12-4; J: TRBJ2-3; D: NA; size: many; CDR3: CASSLAISTDTQYF; DNA: TGTGCCAGCAGTTTAGCGATAAGCACAGATACGCAGTATTTT
V: TRBV3-1; J: TRBJ1-1; D: NA; size: many; CDR3: CASLGLNTEAFF; DNA: TGTGCCAGCTTGGGACTGAACACTGAAGCTTTCTTT
V: TRBV20-1; J: TRBJ2-7; D: TRBD2; size: many; CDR3: CSARGPQREGPDEQYF; DNA: TGCAGTGCTAGAGGACCCCAGCGGGAGGGCCCGGACGAGCAGTACTTC
V: TRBV6-2/TRBV6-3; J: TRBJ2-7; D: NA; size: few; CDR3: CASSWGSLSEQYF; DNA: TGTGCCAGCAGTTGGGGGAGCCTAAGTGAGCAGTACTTC
V: TRBV4-3; J: TRBJ2-2; D: TRBD1; size: few; CDR3: CASSQDRGQGPTGELFF; DNA: TGCGCCAGCAGCCAAGATCGGGGACAGGGACCCACCGGGGAGCTGTTTTTT
V: TRBV5-6; J: TRBJ2-7; D: NA; size: NA; CDR3: CASSLGADCEQYF; DNA: TGTGCCAGCAGCTTGGGGGCAGATTGCGAGCAGTACTTC
V: TRBV19; J: TRBJ2-2; D: NA; size: many; CDR3: CASKAGELFF; DNA: TGTGCCAGCAAGGCCGGGGAGCTGTTTTTT
V: TRBV6-5; J: TRBJ1-1; D: NA; size: many; CDR3: CASTIGWATEAFF; DNA: TGTGCCAGCACCATAGGGTGGGCCACTGAAGCTTTCTTT
V: TRBV19; J: TRBJ2-1; D: TRBD2; size: NA; CDR3: CASRVGLAEYNEQFF; DNA: TGTGCCAGTAGGGTGGGACTAGCGGAATACAATGAGCAGTTCTTC
V: TRBV9; J: TRBJ2-1; D: NA; size: many; CDR3: CASSPEGSSSNEQFF; DNA: TGTGCCAGCAGCCCGGAGGGATCCAGTAGCAATGAGCAGTTCTTC
V: TRBV6-1; J: TRBJ2-7; D: TRBD2; size: many; CDR3: CASSEGLAGVTSYEQYF; DNA: TGTGCCAGCAGTGAAGGACTAGCGGGAGTTACCTCCTACGAGCAGTACTTC
V: TRBV7-9; J: TRBJ2-5; D: TRBD2; size: many; CDR3: CASSPWEATSRMGETQYF; DNA: TGTGCCAGCAGCCCCTGGGAAGCGACTAGCAGGATGGGGGAGACCCAGTACTTC
V: TRBV28; J: TRBJ1-1; D: NA; size: many; CDR3: CASRERNTEAFF; DNA: TGTGCCAGCAGGGAGAGGAACACTGAAGCTTTCTTT
V: TRBV7-9; J: TRBJ1-2; D: NA; size: many; CDR3: CASSLGLANYGYTF; DNA: TGTGCCAGCAGCTTGGGCTTAGCTAACTATGGCTACACCTTC
V: TRBV19; J: TRBJ2-7; D: NA; size: many; CDR3: CASSHANLEQYF; DNA: TGTGCCAGTAGTCACGCCAACCTCGAGCAGTACTTC
V: TRBV27; J: TRBJ2-1; D: NA; size: few; CDR3: CASSSQGFHEQFF; DNA: TGTGCCAGCAGTAGTCAGGGCTTTCATGAGCAGTTCTTC
V: TRBV5-1; J: TRBJ2-7; D: NA; size: many; CDR3: CASSSWGGPGPNEQYF; DNA: TGCGCCAGCAGCTCCTGGGGCGGCCCGGGGCCTAACGAGCAGTACTTC
V: TRBV7-9; J: TRBJ2-7; D: NA; size: many; CDR3: CASSTGASYEQYF; DNA: TGTGCCAGCAGCACAGGAGCCTCCTACGAGCAGTACTTC
V: TRBV7-6; J: TRBJ1-1; D: NA; size: many; CDR3: CASIGVNTEAFF; DNA: TGTGCCAGCATAGGGGTGAACACTGAAGCTTTCTTT
V: TRBV7-9; J: TRBJ2-1; D: NA; size: NA; CDR3: CASSPGFYNEQFF; DNA: TGTGCCAGCAGCCCCGGATTCTACAATGAGCAGTTCTTC
V: TRBV29-1; J: TRBJ1-1; D: NA; size: few; CDR3: CSVEGEGGGDEAFF; DNA: TGCAGCGTTGAAGGCGAGGGTGGGGGGGATGAAGCTTTCTTT
V: TRBV6-5; J: TRBJ1-1; D: NA; size: many; CDR3: CAAQTRGTEAFF; DNA: TGTGCCGCCCAGACTAGGGGTACTGAAGCTTTCTTT
V: TRBV5-8; J: TRBJ2-3; D: NA; size: many; CDR3: CASSLAEGGLTDTQYF; DNA: TGTGCCAGCAGCTTGGCCGAAGGGGGGCTCACAGATACGCAGTATTTT
V: TRBV29-1; J: TRBJ1-4; D: NA; size: many; CDR3: CSVLDRVYNEKLFF; DNA: TGCAGCGTTTTAGACAGAGTCTATAATGAAAAACTGTTTTTT